Only a few counts were recorded for the clone carrying this TCR beta chain. The source of the sample is a study of T-cell reconstitution after alpha-beta-depleted transplantation in children. Unique molecular identifiers tagged the TCRbeta library. TCRdb called the PCR reads again in MiXCR, with one record for every CDR3 protein. The table includes around 360,000 distinct CDR3 sequences, approximately 10% detected once. Germline V gene data show CDR1 as MNHEY and CDR2 as SVGEGT. There are 15 residues in the CDR3. V trimming: 6 bases; J trimming: 4 bases; junction bases outside the gene matches: 9. Sequencing used PBMCs from the stem cell graft donor, obtained from the stem cell graft. The TCR was taken from a human donor who donated a stem cell graft to a child with acute lymphoblastic leukemia. The chain couples TRBV6-2 or TRBV6-3 to TRBJ2-3, with 8 bases aligning to TRBD2. This CDR3 reads CASRAAGVTADTQYF. CDR3 DNA: TGTGCCAGCAGGGCAGCGGGAGTAACTGCAGATACGCAGTATTTT.